The source of this TCR beta chain is a study of cytomegalovirus exposure and HLA in healthy donors. Comments on this clone: Its antigen is undetermined.

The CDR3 loop spans 16 amino acids. Germline V CDR1 and CDR2: KGHSY, FQNENV. Deletions cut 0 bases from V and 2 bases from J, with 13 bases between. Whole-study results and caveats: There were fewer than 200 TCR beta chains listed as cytomegalovirus-associated. Diagnosis of cytomegalovirus status made by the classifier reportedly showed high specificity and sensitivity. As confirmed in vitro, three CMV-associated chains were specific for CMV antigens.

Some clones are missing from TCRdb's copy, which holds only in-frame ones; the method was immunoSEQ multiplex PCR. The sample has approximately 150,000 clones; roughly nine tenths are singletons. Sequenced material: PBMCs. The source is a man aged 18 to 29 in good health and CMV-seronegative. The rearrangement joins TRBV16 to TRBJ1-2, with D perhaps TRBD1 (5 bases). The CDR3 DNA follows: TGTGCCAGCAGCCAATCCGTTGAAGGGGCCAACTATGGCTACACCTTC. It codes for CASSQSVEGANYGYTF.